A selection of T cell receptor beta chains follows, all from one sample in a study of blood T cell repertoires in COVID-19. Data came from immunoSEQ multiplex PCR; TCRdb stores just in-frame clones and leaves some out. The profile shows a few hundred thousand clones, around 90% of them singletons. Sequencing was performed on peripheral blood. The origin of the receptors is a woman between 40 and 50 years old with COVID-19, enrolled during active disease. CDR3s include the opening cysteine and the closing phenylalanine or tryptophan. A D gene is named only where the DNA matches it firmly. Size tells how often a clone was seen (once, few, many) or the class of an expanded clone, and some rows leave it out.

J gene: TRBJ2-5; V gene: TRBV6-1; clone size: NA; D gene: NA; CDR3 DNA: TGTGCCAGCAGTGAGTATGTCCAGTACTTC; CDR3 protein: CASSEYVQYF
J gene: TRBJ2-5; V gene: TRBV12-3/TRBV12-4; clone size: NA; D gene: NA; CDR3 DNA: TGTGCCAGCAGTCCGGGGGACGTCGGGACCCAGTACTTC; CDR3 protein: CASSPGDVGTQYF
J gene: TRBJ2-5; V gene: TRBV6-5; clone size: NA; D gene: NA; CDR3 DNA: TGTGCCAGCAGTAACCAGGGCACAGGGGAGACCCAGTACTTC; CDR3 protein: CASSNQGTGETQYF
J gene: TRBJ2-7; V gene: TRBV5-1; clone size: NA; D gene: TRBD1; CDR3 DNA: TGCGCCAGCAGCCCCGGGACAGCCATCTACGAGCAGTACTTC; CDR3 protein: CASSPGTAIYEQYF
J gene: TRBJ1-6; V gene: TRBV28; clone size: NA; D gene: TRBD1; CDR3 DNA: TGTGCCAGCGGCCGACCGGGACAGGGTAATTCACCCCTCCACTTT; CDR3 protein: CASGRPGQGNSPLHF
J gene: TRBJ1-5; V gene: TRBV6-2/TRBV6-3; clone size: NA; D gene: TRBD1; CDR3 DNA: TGTGCCAGCAGTTCCCGACAGGGGATTAGCAATCAGCCCCAGCATTTT; CDR3 protein: CASSSRQGISNQPQHF
J gene: TRBJ2-3; V gene: TRBV7-6; clone size: NA; D gene: TRBD2; CDR3 DNA: TGTGCCAGCAGCTTGACTAGCGGGAGGACAGATACGCAGTATTTT; CDR3 protein: CASSLTSGRTDTQYF
J gene: TRBJ1-4; V gene: TRBV15; clone size: NA; D gene: TRBD1; CDR3 DNA: TGTGCCACCAGCAGGAGCCCACAGGGGGCTAAAGAAAAACTGTTTTTT; CDR3 protein: CATSRSPQGAKEKLFF
J gene: TRBJ1-2; V gene: TRBV6-2/TRBV6-3; clone size: NA; D gene: NA; CDR3 DNA: TGTGCCAGCAGTTATGTAGTCTATGGCTACACCTTC; CDR3 protein: CASSYVVYGYTF
J gene: TRBJ1-1; V gene: TRBV4-3; clone size: NA; D gene: TRBD1; CDR3 DNA: TGCGCCAGCAGCCAGGCCGGGACAGGTAACACTGAAGCTTTCTTT; CDR3 protein: CASSQAGTGNTEAFF
J gene: TRBJ2-3; V gene: TRBV18; clone size: NA; D gene: NA; CDR3 DNA: TGTGCCAGCTCACGGGCCGGGATCGGCACAGATACGCAGTATTTT; CDR3 protein: CASSRAGIGTDTQYF
J gene: TRBJ1-2; V gene: TRBV6-2/TRBV6-3; clone size: NA; D gene: NA; CDR3 DNA: TGTGCCAGCAGCCCCGGCGGGACTGGCTACACCTTC; CDR3 protein: CASSPGGTGYTF
J gene: TRBJ1-2; V gene: TRBV2; clone size: NA; D gene: NA; CDR3 DNA: TGTGCCAGCAGTCTCGGGTATAACTATGGCTACACCTTC; CDR3 protein: CASSLGYNYGYTF
J gene: TRBJ1-1; V gene: TRBV2; clone size: NA; D gene: NA; CDR3 DNA: TGTGCCATACACAGGGCCTTGAACACTGAAGCTTTCTTT; CDR3 protein: CAIHRALNTEAFF
J gene: TRBJ1-5; V gene: TRBV19; clone size: once; D gene: NA; CDR3 DNA: TGTGCCAGTAGTATTTTAGACGAGGGCAATCAGCCCCAGCATTTT; CDR3 protein: CASSILDEGNQPQHF
J gene: TRBJ1-1; V gene: TRBV6-5; clone size: NA; D gene: TRBD1; CDR3 DNA: TGTGCCAGCAGTTACTCGACTCTCGGACAGGGCGCTTTCTTT; CDR3 protein: CASSYSTLGQGAFF
J gene: TRBJ2-6; V gene: TRBV5-1; clone size: NA; D gene: TRBD1; CDR3 DNA: TGCGCCAGCAGCAGGGGACAGGGGGCTGGGGCCAACGTCCTGACTTTC; CDR3 protein: CASSRGQGAGANVLTF
J gene: TRBJ2-5; V gene: TRBV6-2/TRBV6-3; clone size: NA; D gene: NA; CDR3 DNA: TGTGCCAGCAGTTACCAATTCCACCAAGAGACCCAGTACTTC; CDR3 protein: CASSYQFHQETQYF
J gene: TRBJ2-3; V gene: TRBV20-1; clone size: NA; D gene: NA; CDR3 DNA: TGCAGTGCTACTCTCACAGATACGCAGTATTTT; CDR3 protein: CSATLTDTQYF
J gene: TRBJ2-7; V gene: TRBV4-1; clone size: NA; D gene: TRBD2; CDR3 DNA: TGCGCCAGCAGCCAAAATCCTAGCGGGAACGCTCTGGACGAGCAGTACTTT; CDR3 protein: CASSQNPSGNALDEQYF
J gene: TRBJ2-5; V gene: TRBV28; clone size: NA; D gene: NA; CDR3 DNA: TGTGCCAGCAGTCCCGGGAGCAAAGAGACCCAGTACTTC; CDR3 protein: CASSPGSKETQYF
J gene: TRBJ1-5; V gene: TRBV2; clone size: NA; D gene: NA; CDR3 DNA: TGTGCCAGCAGTGGACAGGAAAATAATCAGCCCCAGCATTTT; CDR3 protein: CASSGQENNQPQHF
J gene: TRBJ2-2; V gene: TRBV11-3; clone size: NA; D gene: TRBD1; CDR3 DNA: TGTGCCAGCAGCTTAGATAGGCAGGGGGCTGGCGGGGAGCTGTTTTTT; CDR3 protein: CASSLDRQGAGGELFF
J gene: TRBJ1-4; V gene: TRBV7-8; clone size: NA; D gene: NA; CDR3 DNA: TGTGCCAGCAGCTTACGAGAGGGAAAAGAAAAACTGTTTTTT; CDR3 protein: CASSLREGKEKLFF
J gene: TRBJ1-1; V gene: TRBV6-5; clone size: NA; D gene: TRBD1; CDR3 DNA: TGTGCCAGCAGGGGGACAGCCAAGGGGGGCGAAGCTTTCTTT; CDR3 protein: CASRGTAKGGEAFF
J gene: TRBJ2-7; V gene: TRBV9; clone size: NA; D gene: NA; CDR3 DNA: TGTGCCAGCAGCGTCCTACCCTCGGGACAATACTCCTACGAGCAGTACTTC; CDR3 protein: CASSVLPSGQYSYEQYF
J gene: TRBJ2-2; V gene: TRBV6-2/TRBV6-3; clone size: NA; D gene: NA; CDR3 DNA: TGTGCCAGCAGTTACGTTCCAGCGAACACCGGGGAGCTGTTTTTT; CDR3 protein: CASSYVPANTGELFF
J gene: TRBJ2-7; V gene: TRBV28; clone size: NA; D gene: TRBD2; CDR3 DNA: TGTGCCAGCAGTTTGCCTCAGCGGGGGGGCTACGAGCAGTACTTC; CDR3 protein: CASSLPQRGGYEQYF
J gene: TRBJ2-7; V gene: TRBV15; clone size: NA; D gene: TRBD2; CDR3 DNA: TGTGCCACCAGCAGCTTACTAGGACTAGCGGGCTCCGAGCAGTACTTC; CDR3 protein: CATSSLLGLAGSEQYF
J gene: TRBJ2-7; V gene: TRBV5-5; clone size: NA; D gene: NA; CDR3 DNA: TGTGCCAGCAGCTTGGTGGTAGCGACCTACGAGCAGTACTTC; CDR3 protein: CASSLVVATYEQYF
J gene: TRBJ2-3; V gene: TRBV2; clone size: NA; D gene: TRBD2; CDR3 DNA: TGTGCCAGCAGTGAAAGCTCTAGCGGGAGGGCAGCGGATACGCAGTATTTT; CDR3 protein: CASSESSSGRAADTQYF
J gene: TRBJ1-1; V gene: TRBV12-3/TRBV12-4; clone size: NA; D gene: NA; CDR3 DNA: TGTGCCAGCAGTTTAAAACGGGTGGCTGAAGCTTTCTTT; CDR3 protein: CASSLKRVAEAFF
J gene: TRBJ2-7; V gene: TRBV5-1; clone size: NA; D gene: TRBD1; CDR3 DNA: TGCGCCAGCAGTCTCAGTTCAGGGGGATACGAGCAGTACTTC; CDR3 protein: CASSLSSGGYEQYF
J gene: TRBJ2-7; V gene: TRBV6-5; clone size: NA; D gene: NA; CDR3 DNA: TGTGCCAGCAGTTACTCATCAGAATCCTACGAGCAGTACTTC; CDR3 protein: CASSYSSESYEQYF
J gene: TRBJ1-5; V gene: TRBV30; clone size: NA; D gene: TRBD1; CDR3 DNA: TGTGCCTGGAATCAAGGCGGACAGGCGGACGGGCCCCAGCATTTT; CDR3 protein: CAWNQGGQADGPQHF
J gene: TRBJ2-1; V gene: TRBV12-3/TRBV12-4; clone size: NA; D gene: NA; CDR3 DNA: TGTGCCAGCAGTTTAGGTCGAGCGTCTGAGCAGTTCTTC; CDR3 protein: CASSLGRASEQFF
J gene: TRBJ2-1; V gene: TRBV24-1; clone size: NA; D gene: TRBD2; CDR3 DNA: TGTGCCACCAGTGACCGAATGGGGACTAGCGGGGGTAACTCCTACAATGAGCAGTTCTTC; CDR3 protein: CATSDRMGTSGGNSYNEQFF
J gene: TRBJ1-3; V gene: TRBV19; clone size: NA; D gene: NA; CDR3 DNA: TGTGCCAGTAGTCTCCGGCGGATAAAGGGGAACTCTGGAAACACCATATATTTT; CDR3 protein: CASSLRRIKGNSGNTIYF
J gene: TRBJ2-1; V gene: TRBV10-1; clone size: NA; D gene: TRBD2; CDR3 DNA: TGCGCCAGCAGTGAGTGGACTAGCGGGTGGGACGATGAGCAGTTCTTC; CDR3 protein: CASSEWTSGWDDEQFF
J gene: TRBJ1-2; V gene: TRBV23-1; clone size: NA; D gene: TRBD1; CDR3 DNA: TGCGCCAGCAGTCAATCGAGGGACAGTTATTATGGCTACACCTTC; CDR3 protein: CASSQSRDSYYGYTF
J gene: TRBJ2-7; V gene: TRBV5-1; clone size: NA; D gene: NA; CDR3 DNA: TGCGCCAGCAGCTTGACAGAGAACGAGCAGTACTTC; CDR3 protein: CASSLTENEQYF